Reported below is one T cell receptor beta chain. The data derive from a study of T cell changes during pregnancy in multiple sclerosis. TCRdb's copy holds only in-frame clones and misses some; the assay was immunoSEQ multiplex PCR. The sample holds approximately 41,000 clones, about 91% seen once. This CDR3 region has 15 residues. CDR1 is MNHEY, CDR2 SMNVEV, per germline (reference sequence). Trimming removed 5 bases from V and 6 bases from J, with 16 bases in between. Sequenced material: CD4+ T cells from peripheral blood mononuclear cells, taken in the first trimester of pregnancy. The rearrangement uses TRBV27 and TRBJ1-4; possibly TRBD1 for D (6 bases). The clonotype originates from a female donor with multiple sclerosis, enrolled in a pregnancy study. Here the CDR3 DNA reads TGTGCCAGCAGTCCCACAGGGTTCCCCTATGAAAAACTGTTTTTT. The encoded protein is CASSPTGFPYEKLFF.